This TCR beta chain was found in a study of CDR3 diversity in severe acne. The CDR3 is 12 residues long. The V gene lost 2 bases and the J gene lost 5 bases, with 6 bases spanning the gap. Germline CDR1 MNHEY, CDR2 SMNVEV (reference sequence). TCRdb reprocessed the PCR reads via MiXCR and lists one record per CDR3 protein. This repertoire shows about 98,000 distinct CDR3 sequences, 45% to 60% found once; its top ten account for around 11%. The sequencing input was blood. The chain has TRBV27 and TRBJ1-1, with no clear D. The source of this sequence is a male donor with acne. DNA of the CDR3: TGTGCCAGCAGTTTAGGGTCGACTGAAGCTTTCTTT. Protein: CASSLGSTEAFF.